These 16 T cell receptor beta chains were sequenced from one sample in a study of T cell responses to AZD1222 COVID-19 vaccine. TCRdb's copy holds only in-frame clones and misses some; the assay was immunoSEQ multiplex PCR. The data hold over 100,000 clones, with around 81% observed a single time. Sample: peripheral blood, taken on day 0 of AZD1222 vaccination. These receptor sequences come from an adult in good health.

This chain's CDR3 is CASILGGSFNHSPLHF. For the CDR3, the DNA is TGTGCCAGCATCCTCGGGGGCTCCTTTAACCATTCACCCCTCCACTTT. V usage is TRBV28 and J usage is TRBJ1-6; tentatively, D is TRBD1 (6 bases). Trimming cost V 7 bases and J 8 bases, with 21 bases left between them. This CDR3 contains 16 residues. The germline V gene encodes CDR1 MDHEN and CDR2 SYDVKM.

This chain connects TRBV5-1 to TRBJ2-7; possible D gene TRBD1, 6 bases. Per the germline V gene, CDR1 is SGHRS and CDR2 is YFSETQ. This CDR3 comprises 16 residues. Trimming removed 0 bases from V and 3 bases from J, with 16 bases in between. In DNA form, the CDR3 reads TGCGCCAGCAGCTTGGTCATGGCAGGGGAAATCTACGAGCAGTACTTC. It specifies CASSLVMAGEIYEQYF.

The gene calls are TRBV7-3 and TRBJ1-6; no clear D gene. V was shortened by 2 bases and J by 6 bases, with 11 bases between the two germline ends. The CDR3 covers 15 residues. Germline assignment: CDR1 SGHTA and CDR2 FQGTGA. The CDR3 is CASSLGRSSNSPLHF. In DNA, the CDR3 is TGTGCCAGCAGCTTAGGCAGGAGCTCTAATTCACCCCTCCACTTT.

The chain uses TRBV27 and TRBJ1-2; TRBD1 matches 9 bases. J gave up 6 bases and V 1 base, and 6 bases lay outside the gene matches. This CDR3 is 15 amino acids long. Germline loops: CDR1 MNHEY, CDR2 SMNVEV (reference sequence). DNA of the CDR3: TGTGCCAGCAGTTTATTTTACGGGACAGGGCATGGCTACACCTTC. Its protein product is CASSLFYGTGHGYTF.

This chain joins TRBV11-3 and TRBJ2-2; D is perhaps TRBD2 (5 bases). V lost 5 bases to trimming and J lost 2 bases, with 12 bases between them. The length of the CDR3 is 15 residues. Germline CDR1 and CDR2: SGHNT and YENEEA. The CDR3: CASSRGRPNTGELFF. The CDR3, as DNA: TGTGCCAGCAGCCGCGGGCGCCCCAACACCGGGGAGCTGTTTTTT.

V usage is TRBV7-9 and J usage is TRBJ2-7, with a tentative D call TRBD1 (6 bases). The CDR3 contains 15 residues. Germline CDR1 reads SEHNR; CDR2 reads FQNEAQ (reference sequence). The V end was cut by 4 bases, the J end by 2 bases, with 15 bases between. CDR3 residues: CASSSQGKDPYEQYF. DNA for the CDR3: TGTGCCAGCAGCTCACAGGGAAAGGACCCCTACGAGCAGTACTTC.

This clone was observed a single time. The V call is TRBV18, the J call TRBJ1-4, with 8 nucleotides matching TRBD1. Germline V gene data show CDR1 as KGHSH and CDR2 as LQKENI. There are 15 residues in the CDR3. V dropped 3 bases and J dropped 8; count of bases not matched to a gene: 8. The CDR3 nucleotides read TGTGCCAGCTCACCCTCGACAGGGGAGGGAGAAAAACTGTTTTTT. It codes for CASSPSTGEGEKLFF.

The chain employs TRBV30 and TRBJ1-3; D gene ambiguous. Germline-derived CDR1 and CDR2 are GTSNPN and SVGIG (reference sequence). V was pared by 0 bases and J by 0 bases, with 6 bases between. The CDR3 covers 14 residues. The CDR3, as DNA: TGTGCCTGGAGTGTTGGCGTCTCTGGAAACACCATATATTTT. Protein sequence: CAWSVGVSGNTIYF.

V gene TRBV10-3 combines with J gene TRBJ1-1; D gene ambiguous. Trimming stripped 0 bases from V and 1 base from J, with 15 bases between. The germline gives CDR1 ENHRY, CDR2 SYGVKD. CDR3 length: 17 amino acids. The CDR3 nucleotides read TGTGCCATCAGTGAGTCGAGGGCAGCACTCCAGAACACTGAAGCTTTCTTT. Its protein product is CAISESRAALQNTEAFF.

The chain joins TRBV11-2 to TRBJ2-1, with D tentatively TRBD1 (6 bases). This CDR3 has 15 amino acids. The germline V gene encodes CDR1 SGHAT and CDR2 FQNNGV. V lost 0 bases to trimming and J lost 0 bases, with 6 bases between them. The CDR3 coding sequence is TGTGCCAGCAGCTTAGAGGGGGCCTCCTACAATGAGCAGTTCTTC. It specifies CASSLEGASYNEQFF.

This chain connects TRBV7-3 to TRBJ1-1, with 8 bases matching TRBD1. CDR3 length: 15 amino acids. Germline V gene sequence: CDR1 SGHTA, CDR2 FQGTGA. Trimming cost V 2 bases and J 5 bases; bases outside gene matches: 7. In nucleotides, the CDR3 is TGTGCCAGCAGCTTAGACCAGGGGGCGCTTACTGAAGCTTTCTTT. Its protein is CASSLDQGALTEAFF.

V and J are TRBV28 and TRBJ1-1; D unresolved. V lost 1 base and J 0 bases, leaving 6 bases between the germline ends. Germline V gives CDR1 MDHEN, CDR2 SYDVKM. CDR3 length: 14 amino acids. CDR3 in DNA: TGTGCCAGCAGTTTATTTCGGGTGAACACTGAAGCTTTCTTT. This encodes CASSLFRVNTEAFF.

This clone was seen only a few times. The genes are TRBV20-1 and TRBJ1-6, with D perhaps matching TRBD1 (6 bases). The CDR3 consists of 11 residues. The germline V gene has CDR1 DFQATT and CDR2 SNEGSKA (reference sequence). V was pared by 4 bases and J by 14 bases, with 12 bases between. In DNA, the CDR3 is TGCAGTGCTACTCCAGGGGAATCCCTCCACTTT. Amino acids: CSATPGESLHF.

J is TRBJ1-2 and V is TRBV30, with 7 bases identical to TRBD1. This CDR3 is built from 11 residues. Germline assignment: CDR1 GTSNPN and CDR2 SVGIG (reference sequence). V lost 1 base and J lost 8; bases outside the gene matches: 1. This chain's CDR3 is CAWSGGQGYTF. CDR3 coding DNA: TGTGCCTGGAGTGGGGGACAGGGCTACACCTTC. Full variable domain (rest looked up from reference TRBV30 and TRBJ1-2): SQTIHQWPATLVQPVGSPLSLECTVEGTSNPNLYWYRQAAGRGLQLLFYSVGIGQISSEVPQNLSASRPQDRQFILSSKKLLLSDSGFYLCAWSGGQGYTFGSGTRLTVV.

The CDR3 sequence: CASSSGQSSYNEQFF. The DNA for the CDR3 is TGTGCCAGCAGTTCGGGACAGAGCTCCTACAATGAGCAGTTCTTC. The V and J genes are TRBV28 and TRBJ2-1; the match to TRBD1 covers 7 bases. The CDR3 spans 15 residues. Trimming removed 4 bases from V and 0 bases from J; junction bases left unmatched: 3. Looked up from germline, CDR1 is MDHEN and CDR2 is SYDVKM.

The V gene is TRBV28, the J gene TRBJ2-2, with D unclear. Germline V gives CDR1 MDHEN, CDR2 SYDVKM. The CDR3 is 14 residues long. The ends were cut back, 6 bases at V and 0 bases at J, with 8 bases in the middle. The CDR3 reads CASSFGANTGELFF. The CDR3 DNA sequence: TGTGCCAGCAGCTTTGGGGCGAACACCGGGGAGCTGTTTTTT.